The clone carrying this TCR beta chain has only one observation. Its antigen remains unknown. V was trimmed by 2 bases and J by 3 bases, leaving 8 bases between them. Germline loops: CDR1 SGHRS, CDR2 YFSETQ. CDR3 length: 13 residues. This specimen comes from a study of OX40 agonist ivuxolimab in advanced cancers. Study observations and caveats: In CD8+ T cells, expanded clones were on average more numerous than in CD4+.

Generated by immunoSEQ multiplex PCR, the TCRdb table keeps only in-frame clones and is missing some. The sample lists approximately 70,000 clones, about 83% occurring once. The V and J genes are TRBV5-1 and TRBJ2-5; D is unresolved. Sequenced here: CD4+ or CD8+ T cells sorted from blood, sampled in a trial of the OX40 agonist ivuxolimab. The TCR comes from an adult with an advanced solid tumor such as melanoma, head and neck, liver or kidney cancer. CDR3 residues: CASSFKREETQYF. CDR3 nucleotides: TGCGCCAGCAGCTTTAAAAGGGAAGAGACCCAGTACTTC. Filled out from reference TRBV5-1 and TRBJ2-5, the complete variable domain reads KAGVTQTPRYLIKTRGQQVTLSCSPISGHRSVSWYQQTPGQGLQFLFEYFSETQRNKGNFPGRFSGRQFSNSRSEMNVSTLELGDSALYLCASSFKREETQYFGPGTRLLVL.